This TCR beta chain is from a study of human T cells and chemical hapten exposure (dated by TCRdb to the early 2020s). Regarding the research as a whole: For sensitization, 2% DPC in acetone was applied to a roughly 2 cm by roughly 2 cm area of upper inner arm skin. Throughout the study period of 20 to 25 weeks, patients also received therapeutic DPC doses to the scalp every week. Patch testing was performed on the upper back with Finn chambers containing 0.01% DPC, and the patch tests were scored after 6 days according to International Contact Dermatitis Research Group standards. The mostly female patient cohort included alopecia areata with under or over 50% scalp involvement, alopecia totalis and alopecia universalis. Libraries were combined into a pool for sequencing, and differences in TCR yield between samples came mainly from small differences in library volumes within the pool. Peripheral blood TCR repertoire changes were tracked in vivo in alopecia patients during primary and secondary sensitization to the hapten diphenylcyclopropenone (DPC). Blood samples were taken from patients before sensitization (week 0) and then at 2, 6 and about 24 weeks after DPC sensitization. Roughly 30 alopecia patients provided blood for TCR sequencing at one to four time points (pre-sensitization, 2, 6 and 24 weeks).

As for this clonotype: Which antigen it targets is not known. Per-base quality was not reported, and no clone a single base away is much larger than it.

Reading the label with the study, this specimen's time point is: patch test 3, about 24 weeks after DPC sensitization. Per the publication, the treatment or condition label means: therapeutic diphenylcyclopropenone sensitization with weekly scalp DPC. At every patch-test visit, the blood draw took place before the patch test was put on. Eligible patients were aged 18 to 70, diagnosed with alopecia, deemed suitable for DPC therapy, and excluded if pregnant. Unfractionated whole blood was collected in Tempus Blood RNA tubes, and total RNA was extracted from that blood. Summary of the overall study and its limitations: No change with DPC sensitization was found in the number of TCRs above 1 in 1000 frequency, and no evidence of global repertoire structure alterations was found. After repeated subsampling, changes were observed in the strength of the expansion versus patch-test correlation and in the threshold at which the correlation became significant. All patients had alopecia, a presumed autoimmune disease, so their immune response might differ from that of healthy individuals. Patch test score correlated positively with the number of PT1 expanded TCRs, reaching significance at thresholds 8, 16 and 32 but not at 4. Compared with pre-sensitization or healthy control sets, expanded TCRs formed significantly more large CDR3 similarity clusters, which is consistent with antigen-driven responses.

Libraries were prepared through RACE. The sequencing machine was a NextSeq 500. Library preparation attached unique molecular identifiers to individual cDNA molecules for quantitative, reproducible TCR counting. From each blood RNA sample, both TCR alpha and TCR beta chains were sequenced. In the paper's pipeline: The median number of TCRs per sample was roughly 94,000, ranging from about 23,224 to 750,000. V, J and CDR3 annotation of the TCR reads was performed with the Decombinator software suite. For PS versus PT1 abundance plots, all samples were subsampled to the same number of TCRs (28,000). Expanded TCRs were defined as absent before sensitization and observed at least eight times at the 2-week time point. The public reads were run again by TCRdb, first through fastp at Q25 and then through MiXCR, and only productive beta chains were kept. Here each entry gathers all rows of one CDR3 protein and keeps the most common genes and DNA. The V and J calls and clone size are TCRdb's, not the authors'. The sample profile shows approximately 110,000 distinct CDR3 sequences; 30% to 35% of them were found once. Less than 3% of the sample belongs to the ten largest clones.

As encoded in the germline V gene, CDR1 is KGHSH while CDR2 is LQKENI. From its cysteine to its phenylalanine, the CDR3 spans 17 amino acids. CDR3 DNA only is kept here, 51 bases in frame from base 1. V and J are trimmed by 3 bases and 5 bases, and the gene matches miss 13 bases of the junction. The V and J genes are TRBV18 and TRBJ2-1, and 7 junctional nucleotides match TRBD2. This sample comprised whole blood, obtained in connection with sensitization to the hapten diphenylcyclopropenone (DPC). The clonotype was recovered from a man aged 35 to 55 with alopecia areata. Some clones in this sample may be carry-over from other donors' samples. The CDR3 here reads CASSPSRLAGVHNEQFF. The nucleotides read TGTGCCAGCTCACCCTCCAGATTGGCGGGAGTCCACAATGAGCAGTTCTTC.